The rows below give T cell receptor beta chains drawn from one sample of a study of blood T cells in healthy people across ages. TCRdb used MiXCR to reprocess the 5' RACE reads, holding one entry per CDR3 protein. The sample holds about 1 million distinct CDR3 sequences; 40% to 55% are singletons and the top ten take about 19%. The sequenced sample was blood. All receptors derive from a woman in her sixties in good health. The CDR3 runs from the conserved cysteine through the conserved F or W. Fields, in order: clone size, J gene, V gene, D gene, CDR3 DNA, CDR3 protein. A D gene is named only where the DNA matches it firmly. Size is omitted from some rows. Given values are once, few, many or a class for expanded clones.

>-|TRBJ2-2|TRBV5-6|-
TGTGCCAGCAGCTCGGTCTTGGGGTGGACCGGGGAGCTGTTTTTT
CASSSVLGWTGELFF
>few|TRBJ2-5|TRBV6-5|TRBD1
TGTGCCAGCAGTCCAGGACAGGGGTTGGGAGAGACCCAGTACTTC
CASSPGQGLGETQYF
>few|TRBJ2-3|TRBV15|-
TGTGCCACCAGCAATCAAGAGGGGGTAGTAACAGATACGCAGTATTTT
CATSNQEGVVTDTQYF
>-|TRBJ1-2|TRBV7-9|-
TGTGCCAGCAGCCCTTCGGACGGAATCTATGGCTACACCTTC
CASSPSDGIYGYTF
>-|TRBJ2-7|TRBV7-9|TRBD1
TGTGCCAGCAGTTCTCCAGGGGGAATCTCCTACGAGCAGTACTTC
CASSSPGGISYEQYF
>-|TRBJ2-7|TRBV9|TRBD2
TGTGCCAGCAGCGCAAATAGCGGGAGGGAATCCTACGAGCAGTACTTC
CASSANSGRESYEQYF
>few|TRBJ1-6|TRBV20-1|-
TGCAGTGCTACCGATCGTCGGGCAGGGTTTGGCTCACCCCTCCACTTT
CSATDRRAGFGSPLHF
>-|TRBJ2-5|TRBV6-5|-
TGTGCCAGCAGTTACTATCAGGGGGGGGAAATCCAAGAGACCCAGTACTTC
CASSYYQGGEIQETQYF
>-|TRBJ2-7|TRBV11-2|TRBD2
TGTGCCAGCAGCTTAGACCCCTCGACTAGCGGAGGCTACGAGCAGTACTTC
CASSLDPSTSGGYEQYF
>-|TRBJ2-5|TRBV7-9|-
TGTGCCAGCAGCTCCCGCCGGGCGAGACGCGAGACCCAGTACTTC
CASSSRRARRETQYF
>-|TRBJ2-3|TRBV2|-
TGTGCCAGCAGTGAACAAGGGGGGCTTACAGATACGCAGTATTTT
CASSEQGGLTDTQYF
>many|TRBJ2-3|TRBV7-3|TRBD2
TGTGCCAGCAGCTTAACCCCCGGGACTAGATCCCCAGATACGCAGTATTTT
CASSLTPGTRSPDTQYF
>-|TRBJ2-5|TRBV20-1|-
TGCAGTGCTAGGTCCGGGCCGGGCGGGGAGACCCAGTACTTC
CSARSGPGGETQYF
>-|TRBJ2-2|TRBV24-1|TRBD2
TGTGCCACCAGTGATCCTGGACTAGCGGGAGGTCAGAACACCGGGGAGCTGTTTTTT
CATSDPGLAGGQNTGELFF
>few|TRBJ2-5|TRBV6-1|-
TGTGCCAGCAGTACGGGGGTTTTGAGGGAGCAGTACTTC
CASSTGVLREQYF
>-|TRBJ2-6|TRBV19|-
TGTGCCAGTAGTATTCAGTTTGGGGCGAGGGCCAACGTCCTGACTTTC
CASSIQFGARANVLTF
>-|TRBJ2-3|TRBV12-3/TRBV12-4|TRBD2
TGTGCCAGCAGTTTAGGACTAGCGGGAGGGCCCGGAGATACGCAGTATTTT
CASSLGLAGGPGDTQYF
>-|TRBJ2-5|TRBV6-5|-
TGTGCCAGCAGTTCCCTTAGGGGGGGCTTCCAAGAGACCCAGTACTTC
CASSSLRGGFQETQYF
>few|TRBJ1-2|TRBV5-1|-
TGCGCCAGCAGCTTAACCGTTACGGGGGGCGATTCCGATGGCTACACCTTC
CASSLTVTGGDSDGYTF
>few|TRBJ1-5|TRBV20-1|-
TGCAGTGCTAGGGCGCCGTTGGTCCTTAGCAATCAGCCCCAGCATTTT
CSARAPLVLSNQPQHF
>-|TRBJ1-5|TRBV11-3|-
TGTGCCAGCACCCTCTCACGGTATAGCAATCAGCCCCAGCATTTT
CASTLSRYSNQPQHF
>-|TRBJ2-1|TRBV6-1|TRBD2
TGTGCCAGCTCCGCGACTAGCGGGAGGGATGGTGAGCAGTTCTTC
CASSATSGRDGEQFF
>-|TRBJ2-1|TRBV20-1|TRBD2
TGCAGTGCTAGAGATCTTAGCGGGAAATTCAATGAGCAGTTCTTC
CSARDLSGKFNEQFF
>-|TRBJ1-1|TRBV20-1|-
TGCAGTGCTAGGCAGAGGGTACGGACTGAAGCTTTCTTT
CSARQRVRTEAFF
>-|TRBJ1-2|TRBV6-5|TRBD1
TGTGCCAGCAAGGGGACAGGGGGCGCCTATGGCTACACCTTC
CASKGTGGAYGYTF
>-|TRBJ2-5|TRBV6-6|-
TGTGCCAGCAGTTACTCGAAGACGGGAACAGAGACCCAGTACTTC
CASSYSKTGTETQYF
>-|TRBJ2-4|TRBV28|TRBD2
TGTGCCAGCAGTTCCCGAAGTTGGCAGGACTCCGGGGGGAACATTCAGTACTTC
CASSSRSWQDSGGNIQYF
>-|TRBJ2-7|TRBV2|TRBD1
TGTGCCAGCAGGGGACAGGGCCCTAGCGAGCAGTACTTC
CASRGQGPSEQYF
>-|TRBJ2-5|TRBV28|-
TGTGCCAGCAGTACCATTCGGGACTCGCAGTACTTC
CASSTIRDSQYF
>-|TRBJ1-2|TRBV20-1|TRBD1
TGCAGTGCTAGAGGGACCCAGGGGGCCTATGGCTACACCTTC
CSARGTQGAYGYTF
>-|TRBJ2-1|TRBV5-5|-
TGTGCCAGCAGGCCGGGGGCAATAATGGTCTACAATGAGCAGTTCTTC
CASRPGAIMVYNEQFF
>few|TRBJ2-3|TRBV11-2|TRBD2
TGTGCCAGCAGCCCCCCCGGGGGACTATTCACAGATACGCAGTATTTT
CASSPPGGLFTDTQYF
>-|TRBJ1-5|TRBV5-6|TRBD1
TGTGTCAGCAGCTTGGGACCCGGACAGGGAGAGGTTAGCAATCAGCCCCAGCATTTT
CVSSLGPGQGEVSNQPQHF
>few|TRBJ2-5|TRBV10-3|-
TGTGCCATCAGTGAACCCGGGGCCAAGGAGACCCAGTACTTC
CAISEPGAKETQYF
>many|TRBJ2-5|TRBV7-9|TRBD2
TGTGCCAGCAGTCGGCGGGGGGACCAAGAGACCCAGTACTTC
CASSRRGDQETQYF
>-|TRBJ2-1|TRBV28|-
TGTGCCAGCAGTTTAACCCTCGGGGGCAGCTCCTACAATGAGCAGTTCTTC
CASSLTLGGSSYNEQFF
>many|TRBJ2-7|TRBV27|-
TGTGCCAGCAGTTTTAGGATACTACCAGCCTACGAGCAGTACTTC
CASSFRILPAYEQYF
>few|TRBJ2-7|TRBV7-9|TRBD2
TGTGCCAGCAGCTTAGGGACTAGTGTCGAGCAGTACTTC
CASSLGTSVEQYF
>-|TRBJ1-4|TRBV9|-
TGTGCCAGCAGCGTCTCCAGCGGGAGTTATGAAAAACTGTTTTTT
CASSVSSGSYEKLFF
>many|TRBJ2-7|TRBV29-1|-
TGCAGCTCCTCGAATGGGTACGAGCAGTACTTC
CSSSNGYEQYF
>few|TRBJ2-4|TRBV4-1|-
TGCGCCAGCAGCCAAGATCAGGGCCTAAAGGACATTCAGTACTTC
CASSQDQGLKDIQYF
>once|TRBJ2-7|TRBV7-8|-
TGTGCCAGCAGCCGCCGGGATGCGGGCGCTCGGTCCTACGAGCAGTACTTC
CASSRRDAGARSYEQYF
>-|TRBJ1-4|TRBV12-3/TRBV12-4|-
TGTGCCAGCAGTCTCCAGACCTTCGGAAAACTGTTTTTT
CASSLQTFGKLFF
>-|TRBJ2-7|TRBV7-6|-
TGTGCCAGCAGCTTAAGAGGTGGGAGCGGGTACGAGCAGTACTTC
CASSLRGGSGYEQYF
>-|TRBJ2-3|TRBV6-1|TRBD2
TGTGCCAGCAGCCCAGGACTAGCGGGAAGGCTTGGCACAGATACGCAGTATTTT
CASSPGLAGRLGTDTQYF